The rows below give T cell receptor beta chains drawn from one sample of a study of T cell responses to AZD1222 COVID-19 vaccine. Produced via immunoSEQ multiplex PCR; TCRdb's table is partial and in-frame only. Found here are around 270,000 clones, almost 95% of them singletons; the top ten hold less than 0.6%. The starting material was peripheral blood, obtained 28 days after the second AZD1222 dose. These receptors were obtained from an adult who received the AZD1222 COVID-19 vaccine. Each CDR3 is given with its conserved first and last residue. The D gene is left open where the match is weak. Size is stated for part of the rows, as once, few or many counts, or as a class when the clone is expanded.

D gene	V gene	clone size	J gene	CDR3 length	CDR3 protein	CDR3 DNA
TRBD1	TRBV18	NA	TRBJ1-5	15	CASSVQGYSNQPQHF	TGTGCCAGCTCAGTACAGGGGTATAGCAATCAGCCCCAGCATTTT
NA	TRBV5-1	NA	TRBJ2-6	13	CASSFTGANVLTF	TGCGCCAGCAGTTTTACTGGGGCCAACGTCCTGACTTTC
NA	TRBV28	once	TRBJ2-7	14	CASSSSGSLYEQYF	TGTGCCAGCAGTTCCAGCGGATCCCTCTACGAGCAGTACTTC
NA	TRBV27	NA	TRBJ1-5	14	CASSSLEYNQPQHF	TGTGCCAGCAGTTCCCTCGAGTACAATCAGCCCCAGCATTTT
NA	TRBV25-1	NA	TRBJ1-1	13	CASSTGFLGEAFF	TGTGCCAGCAGTACGGGATTTCTCGGTGAAGCTTTCTTT
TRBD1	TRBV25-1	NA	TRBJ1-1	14	CASSEEGQPTEAFF	TGTGCCAGCAGTGAAGAGGGACAGCCGACTGAAGCTTTCTTT
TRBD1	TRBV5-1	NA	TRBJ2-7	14	CASSYPGTDNEQYF	TGCGCCAGCAGCTATCCCGGGACAGACAACGAGCAGTACTTC
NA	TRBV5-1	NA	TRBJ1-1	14	CASSPTGMNTEAFF	TGCGCCAGCAGCCCAACAGGGATGAACACTGAAGCTTTCTTT
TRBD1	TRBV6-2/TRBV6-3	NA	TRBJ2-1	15	CASSYGDRGRNEQFF	TGTGCCAGCAGTTACGGGGACAGGGGACGGAATGAGCAGTTCTTC
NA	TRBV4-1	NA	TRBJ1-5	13	CASSQAGVSAQHF	TGCGCCAGCAGCCAAGCGGGAGTGTCTGCCCAGCATTTT
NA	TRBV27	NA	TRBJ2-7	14	CASSLIPGSYEQYF	TGTGCCAGCAGTTTAATCCCCGGCTCCTACGAGCAGTACTTC